This entry lists 13 T cell receptor beta chains sequenced from one sample in a study of monozygotic twins with inflammatory bowel disease (dated by TCRdb to the late 2010s). The method was 5' RACE. Sequenced on an Illumina HiSeq 2500. One entry per CDR3 protein sequence results from the TCRdb reprocessing of the reads, with DNA left out. The record for this sample contains around 220,000 distinct CDR3 sequences. 7.5% to 8% of the sample is in the top ten clones. Material for sequencing was blood. The receptors derive from a human donor with ulcerative colitis or Crohn's disease, or a healthy co-twin of an affected twin (not recorded which).

The chain combines TRBV18 with TRBJ1-1. Germline V gene sequence: CDR1 KGHSH, CDR2 LQKENI. This CDR3 is 13 amino acids long. This CDR3 is CASSPTGVTEAFF.

This sequence joins TRBV5-4 and TRBJ2-3. There are 15 residues in the CDR3. The germline V gene has CDR1 SGHNT and CDR2 YYREEE (reference sequence). This CDR3 reads CASSLGQGSTDTQYF.

The chain links TRBV7-9 to TRBJ2-7; the D call from TCRdb, TRBD1, cannot be confirmed without DNA. The germline V gene has CDR1 SEHNR and CDR2 FQNEAQ (reference sequence). This CDR3 contains 12 residues. CDR3: CASSPGYYEQYF.

J is TRBJ1-1 and V is TRBV29-1. The germline V gene has CDR1 SQVTM and CDR2 ANQGSEA. The CDR3 spans 16 residues. The CDR3 reads CSVEGRYLDGNTEAFF.

The chain recombines TRBV5-6 with TRBJ2-3; with no DNA, the TCRdb D assignment of TRBD1 cannot be verified. CDR3 length: 13 residues. Germline V lookup: CDR1 SGHDT, CDR2 YYEEEE. CDR3 loop: CASSVGGGGTQYF.

The CDR3 sequence: CASSLGGAASDTQYF. The V call is TRBV7-2, the J call TRBJ2-3; TCRdb's D call of TRBD1 is untestable without DNA. There are 15 residues in the CDR3. CDR1 and CDR2 from the germline V gene are SGHTA and FQGNSA.

The chain is built from TRBV3-1 and TRBJ1-1. The CDR3 sequence is 14 residues long. Germline CDR1 reads LGHDT; CDR2 reads YNNKEL (reference sequence). The CDR3 protein is CASSQTQVNTEAFF. The full variable domain, in which reference TRBV3-1 and TRBJ1-1 provide the parts outside the CDR3, is DTAVSQTPKYLVTQMGNDKSIKCEQNLGHDTMYWYKQDSKKFLKIMFSYNNKELIINETVPNRFSPKSPDKAHLNLHINSLELGDSAVYFCASSQTQVNTEAFFGQGTRLTVV.

The gene calls are TRBV5-1 and TRBJ2-1; the TCRdb D gene call, TRBD2, has no DNA to confirm it. The germline CDR1 and CDR2 sequences are SGHRS and YFSETQ. The CDR3 covers 16 residues. The CDR3: CASSSSSGGAYNEQFF. Variable domain in full (rest from reference TRBV5-1 and TRBJ2-1): KAGVTQTPRYLIKTRGQQVTLSCSPISGHRSVSWYQQTPGQGLQFLFEYFSETQRNKGNFPGRFSGRQFSNSRSEMNVSTLELGDSALYLCASSSSSGGAYNEQFFGPGTRLTVL.

The V gene is TRBV4-2, the J gene TRBJ2-1; the TCRdb D gene call, TRBD2, has no DNA to confirm it. The germline CDR1 and CDR2 sequences are LGHNA and YNFKEQ. The CDR3 consists of 16 residues. The CDR3 sequence is CASSQSGGAASGEQFF.

This sequence joins TRBV5-1 and TRBJ2-2; TCRdb's D call, TRBD2, is unchecked because there is no DNA. The CDR3 length is 17 residues. Germline loops: CDR1 SGHRS, CDR2 YFSETQ. This CDR3 reads CASSLATLAGGLGELFF. The variable domain in full, completed from reference TRBV5-1 and TRBJ2-2, reads KAGVTQTPRYLIKTRGQQVTLSCSPISGHRSVSWYQQTPGQGLQFLFEYFSETQRNKGNFPGRFSGRQFSNSRSEMNVSTLELGDSALYLCASSLATLAGGLGELFFGEGSRLTVL.

This CDR3 reads CASSLQQVNTGELFF. The chain links TRBV5-1 to TRBJ2-2; TCRdb designates TRBD1, a call that cannot be tested without DNA. Germline V lookup: CDR1 SGHRS, CDR2 YFSETQ. CDR3 length: 15 amino acids.

CDR3 amino acids: CASSPIRQVATPLHF. This rearrangement joins TRBV18 to TRBJ1-6; as DNA is missing, the TRBD1 call by TCRdb cannot be tested. This CDR3 has 15 residues. Germline V lookup: CDR1 KGHSH, CDR2 LQKENI.

J is TRBJ2-1 and V is TRBV11-2. In germline, CDR1 is SGHAT, CDR2 FQNNGV. The CDR3 has 18 residues. CDR3 protein: CASSLDWWGWLQHNEQFF.